The 27 T cell receptor beta chains below all came from one sample that was sequenced in a study of CD8 T cells in ankylosing spondylitis. Study observations and caveats: There was a TCR beta motif, made of several highly homologous variants, that appeared characteristic of ankylosing spondylitis blood.

Antigens for these TCRs are unknown. TCRdb called the 5' RACE reads again in MiXCR, with one record for every CDR3 protein. This sample has some 330,000 distinct CDR3 sequences; approximately 8% occur once, and the top ten carry more than 12%. Sequencing used blood, either unsorted or a sorted T cell fraction (not recorded which). The source of these receptors is a male donor with ankylosing spondylitis.

Many counts were recorded for this clonotype. The chain is built from TRBV20-1 and TRBJ1-6, with no clear D. The CDR3 extends over 14 amino acids. V was shortened by 1 base and J by 9 bases, with 13 bases between the two germline ends. Germline lookup yields CDR1 DFQATT and CDR2 SNEGSKA (reference sequence). The CDR3 spells CSARATVEGSPLHF. DNA of the CDR3: TGCAGTGCTAGAGCAACAGTTGAAGGTTCACCCCTCCACTTT.

This clonotype was seen a few times. The chain employs TRBV4-1 and TRBJ2-7, with D maybe TRBD1 (6 bases). Germline CDR1 and CDR2: MGHRA and YSYEKL. CDR3 size: 17 residues. Trimming left V 4 bases short and J 2 bases short, with 21 bases between. The CDR3 DNA is TGCGCCAGCAGCCCCTCCGGGGACACCTTCTACCCCTACGAGCAGTACTTC. This sequence encodes CASSPSGDTFYPYEQYF.

This clonotype has a single count. Mismatch with germline at one junction end may stem from a read error. The chain has TRBV2 and TRBJ1-4; D is possibly TRBD1 (5 bases). The CDR3 is 15 residues long. From germline, CDR1 is SNHLY and CDR2 FYNNEI. CDR3 in amino acids: CASSEAHGGARELLF. In nucleotides, the CDR3 is TGTGCCAGCAGTGAAGCACATGGCGGGGCGAGGGAACTGCTTTTT.

This clonotype has a handful of counts. CDR3 coding DNA: TGCAGTGCGGGTTTCAATCAGCCCCAGCATTTT. It is translated as CSAGFNQPQHF. The chain links TRBV20-1 to TRBJ1-5; D uncertain. The CDR3 spans 11 residues. The V end was cut by 6 bases, the J end by 3 bases, with 6 bases between. Per germline, CDR1 DFQATT and CDR2 SNEGSKA (reference sequence).

The chain uses TRBV6-1 and TRBJ2-7; tentatively, D is TRBD1 or TRBD2 (7 bases each). The CDR3 has 16 residues. Germline CDR1 and CDR2: MNHNS and SASEGT. Trimming shortened V by 6 bases and J by 5 bases, and 23 bases separated the two germline ends. The CDR3, as DNA: TGTGCCAGCAGACTCCAGGGGGTCAGGGGAGGGAACGAGCAGTACTTC. This codes for CASRLQGVRGGNEQYF.

There are many counts of this clonotype. The rearrangement uses TRBV11-1 and TRBJ2-1, with D maybe TRBD1 (7 bases). CDR1 and CDR2 from the germline V gene are SGHAT and FQDESV (reference sequence). There are 19 residues in the CDR3. V gave up 6 bases and J gave up 0 bases, with 24 bases separating them. CDR3 protein: CASRRGQPFGSDSYNEQFF. The CDR3 region has the DNA TGTGCCAGCAGGAGGGGACAGCCCTTCGGGAGTGACTCCTACAATGAGCAGTTCTTC.

This chain links TRBV5-1 with TRBJ2-5; the D gene is possibly TRBD2 (5 bases). The CDR3 runs to 15 residues. Germline CDR1 SGHRS, CDR2 YFSETQ. V lost 5 bases and J 1 base, leaving 15 bases between the germline ends. The CDR3 spells CASSAGRIIQETQYF. The DNA of the CDR3 is TGCGCCAGCAGTGCGGGCCGGATAATCCAAGAGACCCAGTACTTC. Full variable domain (rest looked up from reference TRBV5-1 and TRBJ2-5): KAGVTQTPRYLIKTRGQQVTLSCSPISGHRSVSWYQQTPGQGLQFLFEYFSETQRNKGNFPGRFSGRQFSNSRSEMNVSTLELGDSALYLCASSAGRIIQETQYFGPGTRLLVL.

This clonotype has more than one count but fewer than ten. This chain uses TRBV2 with TRBJ2-2; 8 bases align to TRBD2. The junction had 5 bases not matched to a gene; V was cut back by 4 bases and J by 4 bases. The CDR3 loop spans 15 amino acids. Germline-derived CDR1 and CDR2 are SNHLY and FYNNEI. CDR3 loop: CASSANLAGTGELFF. CDR3 nucleotides: TGTGCCAGCAGTGCAAACCTAGCGGGCACCGGGGAGCTGTTTTTT.

The CDR3 coding sequence is TGTGCCAGCAGGCCTACTTTAGCGGGAGCCAAAAACATTCAGTACTTC. Residues: CASRPTLAGAKNIQYF. The chain has TRBV28 and TRBJ2-4; 7 bases match TRBD2. From germline, CDR1 is MDHEN and CDR2 SYDVKM. This CDR3 has 16 residues. With V trimmed by 6 bases and J by 0 bases, 8 bases remained unmatched. The full variable domain, in which reference TRBV28 and TRBJ2-4 provide the parts outside the CDR3, is DVKVTQSSRYLVKRTGEKVFLECVQDMDHENMFWYRQDPGLGLRLIYFSYDVKMKEKGDIPEGYSVSREKKERFSLILESASTNQTSMYLCASRPTLAGAKNIQYFGAGTRLSVL.

There are a few counts of this clonotype. This chain uses TRBV14 with TRBJ2-7; D is ambiguous. CDR3 size: 8 residues. CDR1 SGHDN and CDR2 FVKESK come from the germline V gene. V lost 3 bases and J 13 bases, leaving 4 bases between the germline ends. The CDR3 nucleotides read TGTGCCAGCAGCCAGGCATACTTC. This encodes CASSQAYF.

This clonotype was observed a few times. The chain recombines TRBV5-1 with TRBJ1-1; D might be TRBD1 (5 bases). Trimming took 3 bases from V and 1 from J, leaving 16 bases between them. The germline CDR1 and CDR2 sequences are SGHRS and YFSETQ. The CDR3 extends over 16 amino acids. The CDR3 sequence is CASSSLDITGNTEAFF. As DNA, the CDR3 is TGCGCCAGCAGCTCGCTGGACATTACAGGGAACACTGAAGCTTTCTTT.

The chain uses TRBV4-3 and TRBJ2-1; 8 bases are shared with TRBD2. The CDR3 is made up of 15 amino acids. V shed 1 base, J shed 8 bases, and the junction held 7 bases outside the gene matches. CDR1 is LGHNA and CDR2 is YSLEER in the germline V gene. CDR3 sequence reads: CASSQVGRAEYEQFF. In nucleotides, the CDR3 is TGCGCCAGCAGCCAAGTCGGGAGGGCCGAATATGAGCAGTTCTTC.

Only a few counts were recorded for this clonotype. The rearrangement joins TRBV12-3 or TRBV12-4 to TRBJ2-6; D is uncertain. V dropped 6 bases and J dropped 10 bases, with 16 bases sitting between them. The CDR3 is 14 amino acids. CDR3 sequence: CASSRRVLQNVLTF. The CDR3, as DNA: TGTGCCAGCAGCCGACGGGTTCTGCAAAACGTCCTGACTTTC.

This clonotype was found a few times. The genes are TRBV3-1 and TRBJ2-4; perhaps TRBD2 as D (5 bases). This CDR3 contains 13 residues. The germline gives CDR1 LGHDT, CDR2 YNNKEL (reference sequence). V lost 3 bases and J 9 bases, leaving 12 bases between the germline ends. In nucleotides, the CDR3 is TGTGCCAGCAGCCAGGACTGGTCTGCCATTCAGTACTTC. Translation: CASSQDWSAIQYF.

The chain couples TRBV18 to TRBJ2-7; D remains unclear. The length of the CDR3 is 14 residues. Germline V gives CDR1 KGHSH, CDR2 LQKENI. The ends were cut back, 3 bases at V and 0 bases at J, with 9 bases in the middle. The CDR3 nucleotides read TGTGCCAGCTCACCGGGGTGGACCTCCTACGAGCAGTACTTC. It encodes CASSPGWTSYEQYF.

The chain couples TRBV5-1 to TRBJ2-7; either TRBD1 or TRBD2 may supply D (5 bases each). Germline V gene data show CDR1 as SGHRS and CDR2 as YFSETQ. This CDR3 has 16 residues. V was pared by 6 bases and J by 0 bases, with 19 bases between. The CDR3 coding sequence is TGCGCCAGCACCTCCTCTGGGTGGGGGAGCTCCTACGAGCAGTACTTC. Protein: CASTSSGWGSSYEQYF.

This clonotype was counted a few times. J is TRBJ2-7 and V is TRBV10-3; D unresolved. This CDR3 has 11 residues. Trimming stripped 0 bases from V and 7 bases from J, with 4 bases between. Looked up from germline, CDR1 is ENHRY and CDR2 is SYGVKD. CDR3 protein: CAISESGEQYF. Here the CDR3 DNA reads TGTGCCATCAGTGAGTCTGGGGAGCAGTACTTC.

This chain uses TRBV15 with TRBJ2-5, with D hard to call. Germline V gene sequence: CDR1 LNHNV, CDR2 YYDKDF (reference sequence). The CDR3 has 14 amino acids. V gave up 0 bases and J gave up 4 bases, with 9 bases separating them. The chain's CDR3 is CATSRERAVETQYF. The CDR3 DNA reads as TGTGCCACCAGCAGAGAAAGGGCAGTAGAGACCCAGTACTTC.

This clonotype was observed a handful of times. J is TRBJ2-1 and V is TRBV7-2; tentative D call: TRBD2 (6 bases). The germline V and J ends were trimmed by 0 bases and 0 bases, with 9 bases remaining between them. Germline V gene data show CDR1 as SGHTA and CDR2 as FQGNSA. The CDR3 sequence is 16 residues long. The CDR3 spells CASSLAGSASYNEQFF. The CDR3 DNA sequence: TGTGCCAGCAGCTTAGCCGGGAGCGCCTCCTACAATGAGCAGTTCTTC.

The DNA of the CDR3 is TGCGCCAGCAGCCACGCCGACCCCTCTTCGGGGGGCTACACCTTC. This codes for CASSHADPSSGGYTF. V usage is TRBV4-1 and J usage is TRBJ1-2; no clear D gene. The CDR3 covers 15 residues. The V gene lost 3 bases and the J gene lost 8 bases, with 19 bases spanning the gap. Germline V gene lookup returns CDR1 MGHRA and CDR2 YSYEKL.

The genes are TRBV15 and TRBJ2-1; perhaps D is TRBD1 or TRBD2 (5 bases each). This CDR3 region has 18 residues. Looked up from germline, CDR1 is LNHNV and CDR2 is YYDKDF (reference sequence). Trimming pared 8 bases from V and 4 bases from J, leaving 27 bases between. The CDR3 region is CATARSPELGEFYNEQFF. The CDR3 DNA reads TGTGCCACCGCTAGATCCCCCGAACTAGGGGAGTTTTACAATGAGCAGTTCTTC.

The rearrangement links TRBV24-1 to TRBJ2-3, with a weak D call TRBD1 (5 bases). The germline V and J ends were trimmed by 0 bases and 1 base, with 7 bases remaining between them. The CDR3 extends over 15 amino acids. Germline V gene sequence: CDR1 KGHDR, CDR2 SFDVKD. The CDR3 is CATSDLPRGTDTQYF. The CDR3 coding sequence is TGTGCCACCAGTGATTTGCCCAGGGGCACAGATACGCAGTATTTT.

A remark on this clonotype: The junction differs from germline at one of its ends, possibly a read error. The chain has TRBV29-1 and TRBJ1-1; 9 nucleotides agree with TRBD1. This CDR3 has 13 residues. Germline lookup yields CDR1 SQVTM and CDR2 ANQGSEA. CDR3 bases: TGCAGCGGTGAAGTGGGACAGGGAACTGAAGCTTTCTTT. It is translated as CSGEVGQGTEAFF.

This clonotype has at least ten counts. The chain joins TRBV10-3 to TRBJ2-1; TRBD2 matches at 13 bases. V shed 4 bases, J shed 4 bases, and the junction held 10 bases outside the gene matches. CDR1 and CDR2 (germline): ENHRY, SYGVKD. CDR3 size: 18 residues. In DNA, the CDR3 is TGTGCCATCAGTGTCGGACTAGCGGGAGAAAGGTCGTACAATGAGCAGTTCTTC. This encodes CAISVGLAGERSYNEQFF.

This clonotype was counted only a few times. The V and J genes are TRBV10-3 and TRBJ1-2, with no clear D. CDR3 length: 10 amino acids. Deletions cut 10 bases from V and 5 bases from J, with 8 bases between. Germline assignment: CDR1 ENHRY and CDR2 SYGVKD. The CDR3 protein is CATPLYGYTF. DNA of the CDR3: TGTGCCACCCCACTGTATGGCTACACCTTC.

This clonotype occurred a few times. The chain combines TRBV19 with TRBJ2-7; TRBD2 matches at 9 bases. CDR1 LNHDA and CDR2 SQIVND come from the germline V gene (reference sequence). J was trimmed by 2 bases and V by 3 bases; bases with no gene match: 2. The CDR3 is made up of 14 amino acids. The CDR3 is CASSMGLAPYEQYF. CDR3 DNA: TGTGCCAGTAGTATGGGACTAGCACCCTACGAGCAGTACTTC.

The chain carries TRBV4-1 and TRBJ1-2; D is perhaps TRBD1 (5 bases). The CDR3 is 15 residues long. V shed 1 base and J shed 8 bases, with 17 bases lying between them. Germline CDR1 reads MGHRA; CDR2 reads YSYEKL. CDR3 bases: TGCGCCAGCAGCCAAGTGAGGACACCCCGAACGGGCTACACCTTC. It yields the protein CASSQVRTPRTGYTF.